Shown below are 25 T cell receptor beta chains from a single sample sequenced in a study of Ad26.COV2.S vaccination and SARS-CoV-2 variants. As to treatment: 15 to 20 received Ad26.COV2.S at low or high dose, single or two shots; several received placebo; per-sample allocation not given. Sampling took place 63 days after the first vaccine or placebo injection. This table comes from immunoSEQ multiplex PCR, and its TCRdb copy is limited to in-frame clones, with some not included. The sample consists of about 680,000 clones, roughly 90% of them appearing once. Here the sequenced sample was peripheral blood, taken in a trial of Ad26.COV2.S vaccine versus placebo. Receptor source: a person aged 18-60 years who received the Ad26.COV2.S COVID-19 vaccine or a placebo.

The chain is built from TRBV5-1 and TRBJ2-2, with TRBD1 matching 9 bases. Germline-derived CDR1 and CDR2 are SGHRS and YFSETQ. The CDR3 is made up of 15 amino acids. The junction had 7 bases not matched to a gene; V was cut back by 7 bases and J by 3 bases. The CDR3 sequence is CASSRGDRDTGELFF. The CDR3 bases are TGCGCCAGCTCTCGGGGGGACAGGGACACCGGGGAGCTGTTTTTT. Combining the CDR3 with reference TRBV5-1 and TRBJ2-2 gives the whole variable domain KAGVTQTPRYLIKTRGQQVTLSCSPISGHRSVSWYQQTPGQGLQFLFEYFSETQRNKGNFPGRFSGRQFSNSRSEMNVSTLELGDSALYLCASSRGDRDTGELFFGEGSRLTVL.

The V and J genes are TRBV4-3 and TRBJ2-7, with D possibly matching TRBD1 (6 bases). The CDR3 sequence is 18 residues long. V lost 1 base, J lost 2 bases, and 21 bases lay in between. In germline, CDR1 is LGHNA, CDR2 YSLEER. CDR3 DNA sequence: TGCGCCAGCAGCCAAGGGTTAGGGGGACGGGACACCGCCTACGAGCAGTACTTC. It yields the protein CASSQGLGGRDTAYEQYF.

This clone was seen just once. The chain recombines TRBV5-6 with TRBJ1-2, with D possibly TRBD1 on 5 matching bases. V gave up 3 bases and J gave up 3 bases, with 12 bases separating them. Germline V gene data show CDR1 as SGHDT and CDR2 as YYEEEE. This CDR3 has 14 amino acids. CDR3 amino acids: CASSWPSGDYGYTF. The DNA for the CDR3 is TGTGCCAGCAGCTGGCCCTCGGGGGACTATGGCTACACCTTC.

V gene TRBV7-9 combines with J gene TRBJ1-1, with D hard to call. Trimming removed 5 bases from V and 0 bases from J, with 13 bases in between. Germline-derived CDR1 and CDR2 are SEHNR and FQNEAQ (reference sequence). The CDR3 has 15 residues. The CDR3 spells CASSPFGDLNTEAFF. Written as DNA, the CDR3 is TGTGCCAGCAGCCCCTTCGGGGATTTGAACACTGAAGCTTTCTTT.

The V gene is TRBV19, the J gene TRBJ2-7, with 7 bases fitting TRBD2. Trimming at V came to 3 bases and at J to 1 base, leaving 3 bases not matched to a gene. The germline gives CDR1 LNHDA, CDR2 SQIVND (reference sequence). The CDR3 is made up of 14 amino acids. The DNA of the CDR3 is TGTGCCAGTAGTATTACTAGCGATTCCTACGAGCAGTACTTC. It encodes CASSITSDSYEQYF.

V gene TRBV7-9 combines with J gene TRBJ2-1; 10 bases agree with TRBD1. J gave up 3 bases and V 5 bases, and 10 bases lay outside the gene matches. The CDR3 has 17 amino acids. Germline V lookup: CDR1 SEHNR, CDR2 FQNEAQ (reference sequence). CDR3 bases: TGTGCCAGCAGCGCGTCCTTGACAGGGGGCTACTACAATGAGCAGTTCTTC. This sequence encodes CASSASLTGGYYNEQFF.

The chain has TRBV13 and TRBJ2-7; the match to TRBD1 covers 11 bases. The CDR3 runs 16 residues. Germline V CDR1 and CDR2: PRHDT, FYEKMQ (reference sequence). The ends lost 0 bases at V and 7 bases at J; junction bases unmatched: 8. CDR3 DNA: TGTGCCAGCAGCTTAGGAAGTGGACAGGGGGCTTATGAGCAGTACTTC. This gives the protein CASSLGSGQGAYEQYF.

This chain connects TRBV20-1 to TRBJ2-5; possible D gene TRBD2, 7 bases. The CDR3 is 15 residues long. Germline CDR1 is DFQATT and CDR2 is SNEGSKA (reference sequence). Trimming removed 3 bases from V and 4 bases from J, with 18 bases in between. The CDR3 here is CSASLGGARGETQYF. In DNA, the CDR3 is TGCAGTGCTAGTTTGGGGGGGGCCCGAGGAGAGACCCAGTACTTC.

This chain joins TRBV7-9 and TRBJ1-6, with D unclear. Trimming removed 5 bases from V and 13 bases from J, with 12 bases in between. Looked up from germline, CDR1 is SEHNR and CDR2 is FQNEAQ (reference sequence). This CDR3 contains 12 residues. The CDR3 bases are TGTGCCAGCAGCACCCTTAGCGGGCCCCTCCACTTT. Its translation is CASSTLSGPLHF.

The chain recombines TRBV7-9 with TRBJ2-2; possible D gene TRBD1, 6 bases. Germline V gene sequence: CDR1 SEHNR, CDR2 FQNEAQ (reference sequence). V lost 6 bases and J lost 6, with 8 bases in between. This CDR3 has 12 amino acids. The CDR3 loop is CASRQGSGELFF. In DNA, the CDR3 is TGTGCCAGCAGACAGGGCTCCGGGGAGCTGTTTTTT. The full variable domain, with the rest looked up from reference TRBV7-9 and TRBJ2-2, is DTGVSQNPRHKITKRGQNVTFRCDPISEHNRLYWYRQTLGQGPEFLTYFQNEAQLEKSRLLSDRFSAERPKGSFSTLEIQRTEQGDSAMYLCASRQGSGELFFGEGSRLTVL.

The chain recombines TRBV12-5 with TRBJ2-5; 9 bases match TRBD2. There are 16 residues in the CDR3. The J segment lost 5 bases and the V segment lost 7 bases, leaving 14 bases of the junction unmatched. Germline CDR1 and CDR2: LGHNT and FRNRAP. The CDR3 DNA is TGTGCTAGTGCTGGGGGGACTAGCAGTCGGTCGGAGACCCAGTACTTC. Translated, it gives CASAGGTSSRSETQYF.

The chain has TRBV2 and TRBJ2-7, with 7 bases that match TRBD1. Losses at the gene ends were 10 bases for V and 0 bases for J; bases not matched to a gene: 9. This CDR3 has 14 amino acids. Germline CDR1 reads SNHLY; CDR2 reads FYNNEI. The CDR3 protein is CATIATGSSYEQYF. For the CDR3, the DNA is TGTGCCACCATAGCGACAGGGAGCTCCTACGAGCAGTACTTC.

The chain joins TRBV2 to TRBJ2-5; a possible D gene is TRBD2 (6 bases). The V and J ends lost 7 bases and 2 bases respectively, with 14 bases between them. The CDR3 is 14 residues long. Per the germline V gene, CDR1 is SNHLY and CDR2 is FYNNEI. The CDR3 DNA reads TGTGCCAGCACCTTCGGGACTCTTCAAGAGACCCAGTACTTC. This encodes CASTFGTLQETQYF.

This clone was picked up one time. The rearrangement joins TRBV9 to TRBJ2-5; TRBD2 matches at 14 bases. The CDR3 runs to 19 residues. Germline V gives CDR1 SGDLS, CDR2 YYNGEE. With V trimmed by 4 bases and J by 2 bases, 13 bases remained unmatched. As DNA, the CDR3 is TGTGCCAGCAGCTCCCACCCGGGACTAGCGGGGGCTCGACAAGAGACCCAGTACTTC. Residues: CASSSHPGLAGARQETQYF.

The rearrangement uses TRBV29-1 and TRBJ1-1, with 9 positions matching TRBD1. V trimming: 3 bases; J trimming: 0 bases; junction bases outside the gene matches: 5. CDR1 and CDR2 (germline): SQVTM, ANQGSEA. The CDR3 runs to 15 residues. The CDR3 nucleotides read TGCAGCGTTGACACGGGACAGGGTATGAACACTGAAGCTTTCTTT. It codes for CSVDTGQGMNTEAFF.

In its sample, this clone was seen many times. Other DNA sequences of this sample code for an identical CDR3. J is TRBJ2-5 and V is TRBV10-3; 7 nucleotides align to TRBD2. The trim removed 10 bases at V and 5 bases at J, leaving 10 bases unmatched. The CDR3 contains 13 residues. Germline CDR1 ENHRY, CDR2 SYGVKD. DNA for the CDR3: TGTGCCACCGGCGGGGGAGGGTCGGAGACCCAGTACTTC. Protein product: CATGGGGSETQYF.

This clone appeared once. The CDR3 nucleotides read TGTGCCAGCAGCTTAGAAGGGGGGCCCTACAATGAGCAGTTCTTC. Encoded protein: CASSLEGGPYNEQFF. V gene TRBV11-3 combines with J gene TRBJ2-1; D may match TRBD1 or TRBD2 (6 bases each). CDR1 SGHNT and CDR2 YENEEA come from the germline V gene. The germline V and J ends were trimmed by 0 bases and 2 bases, with 8 bases remaining between them. CDR3 size: 15 residues.

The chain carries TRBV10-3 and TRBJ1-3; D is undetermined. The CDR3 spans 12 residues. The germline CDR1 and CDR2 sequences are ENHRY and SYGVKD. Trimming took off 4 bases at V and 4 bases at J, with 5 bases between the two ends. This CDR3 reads CAISGAGNTIYF. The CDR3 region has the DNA TGTGCCATCAGTGGGGCAGGAAACACCATATATTTT.

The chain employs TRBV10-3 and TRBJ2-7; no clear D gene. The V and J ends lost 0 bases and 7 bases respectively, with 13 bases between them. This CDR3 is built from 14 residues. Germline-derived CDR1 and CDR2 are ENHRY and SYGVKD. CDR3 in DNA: TGTGCCATCAGTGAGTCAAGGAATGAAGGGGAGCAGTACTTC. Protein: CAISESRNEGEQYF.

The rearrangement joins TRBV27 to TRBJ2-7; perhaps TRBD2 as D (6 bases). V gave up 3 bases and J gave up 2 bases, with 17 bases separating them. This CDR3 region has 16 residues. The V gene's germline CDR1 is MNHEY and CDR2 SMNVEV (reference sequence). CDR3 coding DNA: TGTGCCAGCAGTTTGTATAGCGGAGGGGAAGCCTACGAGCAGTACTTC. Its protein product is CASSLYSGGEAYEQYF.

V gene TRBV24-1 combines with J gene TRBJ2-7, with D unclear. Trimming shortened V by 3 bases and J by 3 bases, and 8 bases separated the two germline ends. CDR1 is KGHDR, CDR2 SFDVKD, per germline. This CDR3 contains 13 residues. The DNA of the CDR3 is TGTGCCACCAGTGATCCCAATGTCTACGAGCAGTACTTC. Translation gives CATSDPNVYEQYF.

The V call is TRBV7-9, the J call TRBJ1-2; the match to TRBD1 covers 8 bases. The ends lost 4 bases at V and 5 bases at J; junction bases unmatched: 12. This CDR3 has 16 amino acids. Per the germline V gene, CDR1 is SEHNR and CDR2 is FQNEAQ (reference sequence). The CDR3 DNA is TGTGCCAGCAGCTCCAGTCGACAGGGGCTGTCGTATGGCTACACCTTC. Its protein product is CASSSSRQGLSYGYTF.

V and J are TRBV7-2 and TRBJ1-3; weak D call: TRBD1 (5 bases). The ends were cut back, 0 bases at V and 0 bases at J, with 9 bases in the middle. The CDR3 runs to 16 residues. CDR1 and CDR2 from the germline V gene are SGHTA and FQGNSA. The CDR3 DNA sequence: TGTGCCAGCAGCTTAGCACAGGCGAGCTCTGGAAACACCATATATTTT. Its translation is CASSLAQASSGNTIYF.

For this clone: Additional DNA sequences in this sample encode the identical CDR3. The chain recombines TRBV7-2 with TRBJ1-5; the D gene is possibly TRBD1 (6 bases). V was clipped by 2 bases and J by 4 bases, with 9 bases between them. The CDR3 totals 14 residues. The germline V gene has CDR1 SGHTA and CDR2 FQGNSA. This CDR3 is CASSLQGGNQPQHF. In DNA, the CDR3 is TGTGCCAGCAGCTTACAAGGGGGTAATCAGCCCCAGCATTTT.

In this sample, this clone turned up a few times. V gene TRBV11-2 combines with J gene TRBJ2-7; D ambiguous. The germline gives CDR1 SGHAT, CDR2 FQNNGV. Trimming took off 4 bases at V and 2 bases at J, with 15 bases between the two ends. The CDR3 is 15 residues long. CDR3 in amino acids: CASSSGIAGPYEQYF. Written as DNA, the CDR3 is TGTGCCAGCAGCTCCGGAATCGCCGGGCCCTACGAGCAGTACTTC.